The TCR beta chain described here comes from a study of T cell repertoires in cytomegalovirus infection. Across the study: Based on public TCR beta signatures, there were indications of CMV infection and of a matching HLA type.

Germline V CDR1 and CDR2: SEHNR, FQNEAQ (reference sequence). V lost 5 bases to trimming and J lost 6 bases, with 12 bases between them. The CDR3 has 13 residues. This clonotype was seen repeatedly, ten times or more. Its antigen is as yet unknown. Regarding the study as a whole: Public TCR beta family frequency separated CMV-and-HLA carriers, including in an independent cohort. There were HLA-C-restricted CMV-specific TCR beta clonotypes dominating the ex vivo response.

TCRdb ran MiXCR on the reads and lists one entry per CDR3 protein. The data show under 300,000 distinct CDR3 sequences, roughly an eighth seen once. This sequence joins TRBV7-9 and TRBJ2-3, with D perhaps matching TRBD1 (6 bases). The TCR was taken from a human donor in good health (CMV status not recorded). Some clones in this sample may be carry-over from other donors' samples. Input material: PBMCs. CDR3 bases: TGTGCCAGCAGCCGCAACAGGGACGATACGCAGTATTTT. This encodes CASSRNRDDTQYF.